The rows below give T cell receptor beta chains drawn from one sample of a study of CD8 T cells in ankylosing spondylitis. TCRdb reanalysed the 5' RACE reads using MiXCR and keeps one entry per CDR3 protein. Of roughly 250,000 distinct CDR3 sequences listed, around 7.8% are singletons. Sequencing used blood, either unsorted or a sorted T cell fraction (not recorded which). These receptors originate from a male donor with ankylosing spondylitis or in good health (not recorded which). Each CDR3 is given with its conserved first and last residue. The order of the fields is J gene, CDR3 length, clone size, D gene, V gene, CDR3 DNA, CDR3 protein. A D gene is named only where the DNA matches it firmly. Size is stated for part of the rows, as once, few or many counts, or as a class when the clone is expanded.

j_gene: TRBJ2-7
len: 17
abundance: .
d_gene: TRBD2
v_gene: TRBV28
CDR3nt: TGTGCCAGCAGTTCCCGACTGACTAGCGGAGGCGGCTACGAGCAGTACTTC
CDR3aa: CASSSRLTSGGGYEQYF

j_gene: TRBJ2-3
len: 16
abundance: many
d_gene: .
v_gene: TRBV7-2
CDR3nt: TGTGCCAGCAGCACCCAGCACAGGGCGTCCACAGATACGCAGTATTTT
CDR3aa: CASSTQHRASTDTQYF

j_gene: TRBJ1-2
len: 14
abundance: many
d_gene: .
v_gene: TRBV5-6
CDR3nt: TGTGCCAGCAGGCTCGGGACGGTCAACTATGGCTACACCTTC
CDR3aa: CASRLGTVNYGYTF

j_gene: TRBJ2-3
len: 15
abundance: many
d_gene: .
v_gene: TRBV7-9
CDR3nt: TGTGCCAGCAGCTATTACCAGGGTAAAACAGATACGCAGTATTTT
CDR3aa: CASSYYQGKTDTQYF

j_gene: TRBJ1-5
len: 12
abundance: many
d_gene: .
v_gene: TRBV10-3
CDR3nt: TGTGCCACCTCACGGAGCAATCAGCCCCAGCATTTT
CDR3aa: CATSRSNQPQHF

j_gene: TRBJ1-1
len: 15
abundance: many
d_gene: TRBD1
v_gene: TRBV5-1
CDR3nt: TGCGCCAGCAGCCTGACAGGGGTAAGGGGCACTGAAGCTTTCTTT
CDR3aa: CASSLTGVRGTEAFF

j_gene: TRBJ2-7
len: 16
abundance: .
d_gene: TRBD2
v_gene: TRBV7-8
CDR3nt: TGTGCCAGCAGCCGGGAGGCGGGGGGCTCCTACCGCGAGCAGTACTTC
CDR3aa: CASSREAGGSYREQYF

j_gene: TRBJ2-3
len: 15
abundance: many
d_gene: .
v_gene: TRBV4-3
CDR3nt: TGCGCCAGCAGCCAAAGGGGGGAGCCCACAGATACGCAGTATTTT
CDR3aa: CASSQRGEPTDTQYF

j_gene: TRBJ2-1
len: 18
abundance: .
d_gene: .
v_gene: TRBV3-1
CDR3nt: TGTGCCAGCAGCCACGACAGATACCCCGCTACTATGAGTAATGAGCAGTTCTTC
CDR3aa: CASSHDRYPATMSNEQFF

j_gene: TRBJ2-5
len: 10
abundance: many
d_gene: .
v_gene: TRBV20-1
CDR3nt: TGCAGTGCTAGTTCTAAGACCCAGTACTTC
CDR3aa: CSASSKTQYF

j_gene: TRBJ2-2
len: 15
abundance: many
d_gene: TRBD2
v_gene: TRBV6-1
CDR3nt: TGTGCCAGCAGGCTGAGCGGGGGGAACACCGGGGAGCTGTTTTTT
CDR3aa: CASRLSGGNTGELFF

j_gene: TRBJ2-7
len: 13
abundance: .
d_gene: .
v_gene: TRBV5-1
CDR3nt: TGCGCCAGCAGCTTGGAAACGGGGGACGAGCAGTACTTC
CDR3aa: CASSLETGDEQYF

j_gene: TRBJ2-3
len: 16
abundance: many
d_gene: .
v_gene: TRBV5-1
CDR3nt: TGCGCCAGCAGCTTGGAGCCGGGTACGAACGTCGATACGCAGTATTTT
CDR3aa: CASSLEPGTNVDTQYF

j_gene: TRBJ1-2
len: 15
abundance: many
d_gene: TRBD1
v_gene: TRBV7-9
CDR3nt: TGTGCCAGCAGCTTCTACGTGACAGGGGGTATGGACTACACCTTC
CDR3aa: CASSFYVTGGMDYTF

j_gene: TRBJ2-1
len: 16
abundance: .
d_gene: TRBD2
v_gene: TRBV13
CDR3nt: TGTGCCAGCAGCCCACCCCGGGAAAAGCGGGGATATGAGCAGTTCTTC
CDR3aa: CASSPPREKRGYEQFF

j_gene: TRBJ2-3
len: 14
abundance: many
d_gene: .
v_gene: TRBV29-1
CDR3nt: TGCAGCGTTCGCCGAGGGATCAGCACAGATACGCAGTATTTT
CDR3aa: CSVRRGISTDTQYF